A selection of T cell receptor beta chains follows, all from one sample in a study of blood T cell repertoires in COVID-19. Clones were read by immunoSEQ multiplex PCR, and TCRdb kept only the in-frame ones, dropping some. The sample has a few hundred thousand clones, roughly 85% seen once. The source material was PBMCs or T cells enriched from blood (not recorded which). Receptors originate from a woman in her 30s who had recovered from COVID-19. The CDR3 runs from the conserved cysteine through the conserved F or W. The D gene is left open where the match is weak. Not every row has a clone size; where given, it reads once, few, many or a size class.

20 TRBJ2-3 TRBV10-3 TRBD2 - CAISPGSGLAGGKREDTQYF TGTGCCATCAGTCCAGGGTCGGGACTAGCGGGGGGGAAGAGAGAAGATACGCAGTATTTT
15 TRBJ2-3 TRBV2 TRBD1 - CASSSGGEGTDTQYF TGTGCCAGCAGTTCAGGGGGCGAAGGCACAGATACGCAGTATTTT
11 TRBJ1-5 TRBV19 TRBD1 - CASSYGTAQHF TGTGCCAGTAGTTACGGGACAGCCCAGCATTTT
14 TRBJ1-2 TRBV9 TRBD1 - CASSVSGQGNGYTF TGTGCCAGCAGCGTCAGTGGACAGGGGAATGGCTACACCTTC
14 TRBJ2-2 TRBV6-5 TRBD2 - CASSYSTSVGELFF TGTGCCAGCAGTTATTCGACTAGCGTTGGGGAGCTGTTTTTT
15 TRBJ2-3 TRBV7-8 TRBD2 - CASSPPGAGALEQYF TGTGCCAGCAGCCCCCCCGGCGCGGGAGCACTGGAGCAGTATTTT
15 TRBJ2-1 TRBV2 TRBD1 - CASSGGGTGYNEQFF TGTGCCAGCAGTGGAGGGGGGACAGGGTACAATGAGCAGTTCTTC
15 TRBJ1-3 TRBV19 TRBD1 - CASVRGQGIGNTIYF TGTGCCAGTGTGAGGGGACAGGGGATTGGAAACACCATATATTTT
17 TRBJ1-2 TRBV28 TRBD1 - CASSAGLRDRGPDGYTF TGTGCCAGCAGCGCTGGACTCCGGGACAGGGGGCCCGATGGCTACACCTTC
17 TRBJ1-4 TRBV25-1 TRBD1 - CASSLKDRSSTNEKLFF TGTGCCAGCAGCCTAAAGGACAGGTCTTCAACTAATGAAAAACTGTTTTTT
16 TRBJ1-1 TRBV19 - - CASTLYPPVSGTEAFF TGTGCCAGTACCCTCTACCCGCCGGTAAGTGGCACTGAAGCTTTCTTT
14 TRBJ1-2 TRBV6-4 - - CASSDSAESYGYTF TGTGCCAGCAGTGACTCAGCGGAGTCCTATGGCTACACCTTC
16 TRBJ2-1 TRBV10-1 TRBD2 once CASSEGLAGLYNEQFF TGCGCCAGCAGTGAGGGTCTAGCGGGGCTATACAATGAGCAGTTCTTC
14 TRBJ1-1 TRBV11-2 TRBD1 - CASSLEGTGGKAFF TGTGCCAGCAGCTTAGAGGGGACAGGGGGGAAAGCTTTCTTT
13 TRBJ1-1 TRBV30 TRBD1 once CAWSGDRNTEAFF TGTGCCTGGAGTGGGGACAGGAACACTGAAGCTTTCTTT
14 TRBJ1-2 TRBV7-8 TRBD1 - CASSLAGQGEGYTF TGTGCCAGCAGCTTAGCCGGACAGGGGGAGGGCTACACCTTC
13 TRBJ2-2 TRBV14 TRBD1 - CASSRDRGGELFF TGTGCCAGCAGCCGGGACAGGGGCGGGGAGCTGTTTTTT
13 TRBJ2-5 TRBV29-1 - - CSVSPLAGETQYF TGCAGCGTTTCTCCTCTTGCGGGAGAGACCCAGTACTTC
17 TRBJ1-2 TRBV4-2 - - CASSQDTPGGHRGGYTF TGTGCCAGCAGCCAAGACACTCCAGGAGGGCATAGGGGTGGCTACACCTTC
15 TRBJ2-1 TRBV11-3 TRBD2 - CASSSGGGSYNEQFF TGTGCCAGCAGCTCCGGCGGGGGCTCCTACAATGAGCAGTTCTTC
15 TRBJ1-3 TRBV9 TRBD1 - CASSVKTGAGNTIYF TGTGCCAGCAGCGTTAAAACAGGGGCTGGAAACACCATATATTTT
16 TRBJ1-6 TRBV19 TRBD1 - CASRDLGQSYNSPLHF TGTGCCAGTAGGGATTTGGGACAGTCCTATAATTCACCCCTCCACTTT
14 TRBJ1-1 TRBV5-1 TRBD1 - CASSIDRGGTEAFF TGCGCCAGCAGCATAGACAGGGGGGGCACTGAAGCTTTCTTT
15 TRBJ2-3 TRBV9 TRBD1 - CASSEDRVGSDTQYF TGTGCCAGCAGCGAAGACAGGGTGGGTTCAGATACGCAGTATTTT
13 TRBJ2-7 TRBV2 - - CASSVGREAEQYF TGTGCCAGCAGTGTTGGCAGGGAGGCCGAGCAGTACTTC
14 TRBJ1-2 TRBV30 TRBD1 - CAWSEPGRGLGYTF TGTGCCTGGAGTGAACCCGGGAGGGGGCTCGGCTACACCTTC
15 TRBJ2-4 TRBV11-3 TRBD1 - CASSSGFGTGIIQYF TGTGCCAGCAGCTCAGGGTTTGGGACAGGGATCATTCAGTACTTC
12 TRBJ1-2 TRBV3-1/TRBV3-2 - - CASSPANYGYTF TGTGCCAGCAGTCCAGCTAACTATGGCTACACCTTC